Each of the 22 T cell receptor beta chains below was sequenced from the same sample in a study of cytomegalovirus exposure and HLA in healthy donors. The PCR had 60 Vbeta and 13 Jbeta primers. Clones were read by immunoSEQ multiplex PCR, and TCRdb kept only the in-frame ones, dropping some. The profile shows 160,000 or so clones, around 73% of them singletons. The sequencing sample was made of PBMCs. The receptors shown here come from a male donor in good health and CMV-seronegative.

The chain couples TRBV4-1 to TRBJ2-1; D remains ambiguous. This CDR3 region has 12 residues. Germline lookup yields CDR1 MGHRA and CDR2 YSYEKL. V lost 4 bases to trimming and J lost 10 bases, with 11 bases between them. The CDR3 DNA follows: TGCGCCAGCAGCCCCGATCTACGGGAGCAGTTCTTC. It encodes CASSPDLREQFF.

The V gene is TRBV11-2, the J gene TRBJ2-3; 10 bases are shared with TRBD1. V trimming: 1 base; J trimming: 5 bases; junction bases outside the gene matches: 9. The germline V gene has CDR1 SGHAT and CDR2 FQNNGV. The CDR3 extends over 17 amino acids. As DNA, the CDR3 is TGTGCCAGCAGCTTAGGGATCGACAGGGGGCGGGGAGATACGCAGTATTTT. Protein product: CASSLGIDRGRGDTQYF.

CDR3 region: CASSQIQGYGYTF. CDR3 DNA sequence: TGTGCCAGCAGCCAGATACAGGGCTATGGCTACACCTTC. The chain has TRBV6-6 and TRBJ1-2, with D perhaps matching TRBD1 (6 bases). The germline gives CDR1 MNHNY, CDR2 SVGAGI (reference sequence). Deletions cut 6 bases from V and 4 bases from J, with 12 bases between. The CDR3 runs 13 residues.

The rearrangement links TRBV28 to TRBJ2-5; 7 bases agree with TRBD1. CDR3 length equals 14 residues. V shed 5 bases and J 1 base; nucleotides not matched to a gene: 4. Germline assignment: CDR1 MDHEN and CDR2 SYDVKM. The CDR3 here is CASSTRTGQETQYF. The CDR3, as DNA: TGTGCCAGCAGTACTAGGACAGGCCAAGAGACCCAGTACTTC.

The gene calls are TRBV9 and TRBJ1-5, with a possible D match to TRBD1 (5 bases). The CDR3 is made up of 14 amino acids. CDR1 and CDR2 (germline): SGDLS, YYNGEE. V dropped 1 base and J dropped 3 bases, with 8 bases sitting between them. Here the CDR3 DNA reads TGTGCCAGCAGCGTACGGGGGGACAATCAGCCCCAGCATTTT. Translated: CASSVRGDNQPQHF.

The V and J genes are TRBV19 and TRBJ1-2; D call uncertain. Germline CDR1 LNHDA, CDR2 SQIVND (reference sequence). Trimming removed 2 bases at V and 3 bases at J, with 10 bases between. The CDR3 loop spans 14 amino acids. This CDR3 reads CASSIIGGDYGYTF. The DNA of the CDR3 is TGTGCCAGTAGTATAATTGGCGGCGACTATGGCTACACCTTC.

The J gene is TRBJ2-6, the V gene TRBV7-9; D gene uncertain. CDR3 length: 17 residues. The V and J ends lost 2 bases and 3 bases respectively, with 14 bases between them. Germline loops: CDR1 SEHNR, CDR2 FQNEAQ (reference sequence). The CDR3 loop is CASSLWAQSGGANVLTF. Here the CDR3 DNA reads TGTGCCAGCAGCTTATGGGCCCAATCTGGTGGGGCCAACGTCCTGACTTTC.

V usage is TRBV28 and J usage is TRBJ1-5; D unclear. V lost 6 bases and J 5 bases, leaving 14 bases between the germline ends. This CDR3 has 14 residues. Looked up from germline, CDR1 is MDHEN and CDR2 is SYDVKM. As DNA, the CDR3 is TGTGCCAGCAGACCCGCAGGTGACCATCAGCCCCAGCATTTT. Residues: CASRPAGDHQPQHF. Variable domain in full (rest from reference TRBV28 and TRBJ1-5): DVKVTQSSRYLVKRTGEKVFLECVQDMDHENMFWYRQDPGLGLRLIYFSYDVKMKEKGDIPEGYSVSREKKERFSLILESASTNQTSMYLCASRPAGDHQPQHFGDGTRLSIL.

This sequence joins TRBV14 and TRBJ1-1; D not resolved. Germline V gives CDR1 SGHDN, CDR2 FVKESK. Trimming left V 4 bases short and J 0 bases short, with 18 bases between. This CDR3 is built from 17 residues. CDR3 region: CASSPPGTRLMNTEAFF. CDR3 coding DNA: TGTGCCAGCAGCCCCCCTGGAACGCGACTAATGAACACTGAAGCTTTCTTT.

This chain connects TRBV6-6 to TRBJ2-1, with 8 positions matching TRBD2. The CDR3 has 15 amino acids. Trimming cost V 6 bases and J 5 bases; bases outside gene matches: 9. The germline V gene encodes CDR1 MNHNY and CDR2 SVGAGI (reference sequence). The CDR3 loop reads CASRPTSGLNNEQFF. In DNA form, the CDR3 reads TGTGCCAGCAGACCCACTAGCGGACTAAACAATGAGCAGTTCTTC.

The chain couples TRBV4-3 to TRBJ2-3, with D unclear. Germline V gene sequence: CDR1 LGHNA, CDR2 YSLEER. The V end was cut by 1 base, the J end by 0 bases, with 14 bases between. The CDR3 is 17 amino acids. The CDR3, as DNA: TGCGCCAGCAGCCAAGTAGCTTTCGGGTCTAGCACAGATACGCAGTATTTT. Residues: CASSQVAFGSSTDTQYF.

The gene calls are TRBV7-8 and TRBJ2-7; 10 nucleotides align to TRBD1. Germline loops: CDR1 SGHVS, CDR2 FQNEAQ. This CDR3 is built from 16 residues. Trimming took 5 bases from V and 5 from J; bases not matched to a gene: 12. The CDR3 coding sequence is TGTGCCAGCAGCATTTACCGGGACAGGGGAGCCGACGAGCAGTACTTC. Its protein product is CASSIYRDRGADEQYF.

This clone was seen once. The chain couples TRBV5-1 to TRBJ1-2; possibly TRBD1 for D (5 bases). From germline, CDR1 is SGHRS and CDR2 YFSETQ. The CDR3 contains 14 residues. The V end was cut by 5 bases, the J end by 0 bases, with 11 bases between. The CDR3 sequence is CASSLQEANYGYTF. The CDR3 bases are TGCGCCAGCAGTTTACAGGAAGCTAACTATGGCTACACCTTC.

This sequence joins TRBV18 and TRBJ2-1, with 10 bases fitting TRBD1. V gave up 3 bases and J gave up 7 bases; unmatched junction bases: 12. Germline CDR1 KGHSH, CDR2 LQKENI. This CDR3 contains 17 residues. CDR3 region: CASSPKPPGQGLNEQFF. CDR3 sequence (DNA): TGTGCCAGCTCACCCAAACCTCCGGGACAGGGGTTGAATGAGCAGTTCTTC.

The chain couples TRBV12-5 to TRBJ2-2; 12 bases match TRBD2. The V and J ends lost 2 bases and 4 bases, in that order; junction bases with no gene match: 8. The CDR3 runs 18 residues. Germline-derived CDR1 and CDR2 are LGHNT and FRNRAP. The CDR3 DNA follows: TGTGCTAGTGGTTTGAGGCTAGCGGGGGGGCCAATCACCGGGGAGCTGTTTTTT. As protein: CASGLRLAGGPITGELFF.

V is TRBV7-8 and J is TRBJ2-7, with D possibly being TRBD1 (5 bases). Germline CDR1 and CDR2: SGHVS and FQNEAQ. Trimming stripped 4 bases from V and 0 bases from J, with 25 bases between. The CDR3 has 19 amino acids. The CDR3 reads CASSSIVTVDSHSSYEQYF. The DNA for the CDR3 is TGTGCCAGCAGCTCCATCGTTACGGTAGACAGCCACAGCTCCTACGAGCAGTACTTC.

This clone has more than one count but fewer than ten. The chain employs TRBV7-8 and TRBJ1-1; 8 bases line up with TRBD1. Germline V gives CDR1 SGHVS, CDR2 FQNEAQ. J was trimmed by 4 bases and V by 0 bases; bases with no gene match: 4. This CDR3 is built from 15 residues. The CDR3 sequence: CASSLANRGSTEAFF. CDR3 bases: TGTGCCAGCAGCTTAGCGAACAGGGGGAGCACTGAAGCTTTCTTT.

The rearrangement uses TRBV30 and TRBJ2-3; tentatively, D is TRBD1 (6 bases). Germline lookup yields CDR1 GTSNPN and CDR2 SVGIG (reference sequence). The length of the CDR3 is 14 residues. V gave up 1 base and J gave up 2 bases, with 10 bases separating them. In nucleotides, the CDR3 is TGTGCCTGGAGTGGAGGGACAACCACAGATACGCAGTATTTT. It translates to CAWSGGTTTDTQYF. Looking up the rest from reference TRBV30 and TRBJ2-3 gives the full variable domain: SQTIHQWPATLVQPVGSPLSLECTVEGTSNPNLYWYRQAAGRGLQLLFYSVGIGQISSEVPQNLSASRPQDRQFILSSKKLLLSDSGFYLCAWSGGTTTDTQYFGPGTRLTVL.

The rearrangement joins TRBV7-2 to TRBJ1-2; weak D call: TRBD1 (5 bases). The CDR3 is 13 residues long. Germline loops: CDR1 SGHTA, CDR2 FQGNSA. Trimming stripped 2 bases from V and 6 bases from J, with 10 bases between. The CDR3 here is CASSLRQGDGYTF. The CDR3 DNA reads as TGTGCCAGCAGCTTACGCCAGGGTGATGGCTACACCTTC.

The chain uses TRBV4-2 and TRBJ2-3, with 12 bases identical to TRBD2. The junction had 8 bases not matched to a gene; V was cut back by 0 bases and J by 4 bases. Germline V gene lookup returns CDR1 LGHNA and CDR2 YNFKEQ. The CDR3 is made up of 18 amino acids. CDR3 protein: CASSQDVKTSGGSDTQYF. CDR3 sequence (DNA): TGTGCCAGCAGCCAAGATGTGAAGACTAGCGGGGGATCAGATACGCAGTATTTT.

The chain couples TRBV12-2 to TRBJ2-3; no check of the table's D call, TRBD1, against the DNA was made. TRBV12-2 is an annotated pseudogene. This CDR3 is 18 amino acids long. This chain's CDR3 is CASRLGRAGTGWTDTQYF. The CDR3 DNA reads TGTGCAAGTCGCTTAGGAAGGGCCGGGACAGGGTGGACAGATACGCAGTATTTT.

This clone was seen just once. The rearrangement uses TRBV11-3 and TRBJ2-7, with D unclear. Trimming removed 1 base from V and 1 base from J, with 11 bases in between. Germline CDR1 and CDR2: SGHNT and YENEEA. The CDR3 extends over 15 amino acids. CDR3 sequence (DNA): TGTGCCAGCAGCTTAGGAGGCGTAGCTTCCTACGAGCAGTACTTC. Amino acid sequence: CASSLGGVASYEQYF.